The 8 T cell receptor beta chains below come from one sample, sequenced in a study of T cell responses to AZD1222 COVID-19 vaccine. Profiled with immunoSEQ multiplex PCR; TCRdb holds only in-frame clones, not every one. The sample includes around 140,000 clones, around nine tenths seen only once; the top ten take less than 9.5%. The specimen comprised peripheral blood, sampled 28 days after the second AZD1222 dose. These receptors all stem from an adult who received the AZD1222 COVID-19 vaccine.

The rearrangement joins TRBV2 to TRBJ1-4, with a possible D match to TRBD1 (6 bases). Germline assignment: CDR1 SNHLY and CDR2 FYNNEI. Trimming took 6 bases from V and 13 from J, leaving 15 bases between them. This CDR3 region has 12 residues. The CDR3 region has the DNA TGTGCCAGCAGCCCTGACAGGCAGGCACTGTTTTTT. Residues: CASSPDRQALFF.

The J gene is TRBJ2-7, the V gene TRBV9, with D uncertain. The germline V gene encodes CDR1 SGDLS and CDR2 YYNGEE. The CDR3 has 14 amino acids. The V gene lost 2 bases and the J gene lost 2 bases, with 11 bases spanning the gap. CDR3 DNA: TGTGCCAGCAGCGTCTCCGCCGAGCCCTACGAGCAGTACGTC. It translates to CASSVSAEPYEQYV.

On this clone itself: The same CDR3 arises from other DNA sequences in this sample as well. In nucleotides, the CDR3 is TGTGCCACCAGTGATTTCGCCGATACGCAGTATTTT. Its protein product is CATSDFADTQYF. V gene TRBV24-1 combines with J gene TRBJ2-3; D unclear. The CDR3 extends over 12 amino acids. The germline V gene has CDR1 KGHDR and CDR2 SFDVKD. V lost 1 base and J lost 6, with 4 bases in between.

This chain links TRBV19 with TRBJ1-1; a weak D match, TRBD1 (5 bases). The CDR3 is 16 residues long. Per germline, CDR1 LNHDA and CDR2 SQIVND (reference sequence). V was trimmed by 3 bases and J by 4 bases, leaving 18 bases between them. For the CDR3, the DNA is TGTGCCAGTAGTATCCCCACTCGCAGGGCTGGCACTGAAGCTTTCTTT. Protein product: CASSIPTRRAGTEAFF.

The chain employs TRBV6-5 and TRBJ2-7; D remains ambiguous. The germline V and J ends were trimmed by 5 bases and 4 bases, with 12 bases remaining between them. Per germline, CDR1 MNHEY and CDR2 SVGAGI. The CDR3 runs to 13 residues. The CDR3 sequence is CASSQTVGYEQYV. The DNA of the CDR3 is TGTGCCAGCAGTCAAACCGTGGGTTACGAGCAGTACGTC.

This chain uses TRBV25-1 with TRBJ1-6; 8 bases are shared with TRBD1. J lost 8 bases, V lost 1 base, and 7 bases had no gene match. The CDR3 length is 16 residues. Per germline, CDR1 MGHDK and CDR2 SYGVNS. The chain's CDR3 is CASSELQGARDSPLHF. The CDR3 region has the DNA TGTGCCAGCAGTGAATTGCAGGGGGCGCGGGATTCACCCCTCCACTTT.

This sequence joins TRBV19 and TRBJ1-1; D call uncertain. V was clipped by 9 bases and J by 8 bases, with 16 bases between them. CDR1 is LNHDA, CDR2 SQIVND, per germline (reference sequence). The CDR3 is 12 amino acids. CDR3 residues: CASGPLQREAFF. The CDR3 DNA reads TGTGCCAGCGGTCCTCTCCAGAGAGAAGCTTTCTTT.

The chain joins TRBV6-2 or TRBV6-3 to TRBJ1-2, with 8 bases fitting TRBD1. Per germline, CDR1 MNHEY and CDR2 SVGEGT. The CDR3 has 14 amino acids. V was pared by 4 bases and J by 3 bases, with 4 bases of the junction left unmatched. The CDR3 nucleotides read TGTGCCAGCAGTTTCGGACAGGGAGACTATGGCTACACCTTC. The encoded protein is CASSFGQGDYGYTF.